Listed below are T cell receptor beta chains from one sample, sequenced in a study of blood T cell repertoires in COVID-19. Using immunoSEQ multiplex PCR, the repertoire was profiled, and TCRdb retains in-frame clones only, with some absent. The sample has approximately 110,000 clones; just under 90% are singletons. The specimen was peripheral blood. The receptor set was obtained from a human donor in a cohort sampled during active COVID-19. The conserved cysteine and the conserved F or W are not part of the CDR3 here. The order of the fields is V gene, CDR3 length, J gene, clone size, CDR3 protein. Clone size is stated in some rows and not others, as once, few, many or a class when expanded.

>TRBV24-1|11|TRBJ2-5|-
ATSEGPQETQY
>TRBV24-1|11|TRBJ1-1|-
ATSDSGSTEAF
>TRBV29-1|16|TRBJ2-3|-
SFLGELAGETPTDTQY
>TRBV5-6|11|TRBJ1-1|-
ASSRGTNTEAF
>TRBV15|14|TRBJ1-4|-
ATSRGGPQWGEKLF
>TRBV4-3|15|TRBJ1-6|few
ASSLFRGPSANSPLH
>TRBV5-1|12|TRBJ1-1|-
ASSWTGGYTEAF
>TRBV7-2|13|TRBJ2-2|-
ASSSTTGNTGELF
>TRBV2|10|TRBJ1-2|-
ASRGSTHGYT
>TRBV7-8|13|TRBJ1-2|-
ASSLGGGANYGYT
>TRBV18|16|TRBJ1-2|few
ASSRLPQPGQGTYGYT
>TRBV12-3/TRBV12-4|11|TRBJ2-1|-
ASRYGSLPEQF
>TRBV18|12|TRBJ1-4|-
ASSLSGTNEKLF
>TRBV10-3|13|TRBJ1-4|once
ASRAAGTGKEKLF
>TRBV19|12|TRBJ1-2|-
ASSLPVGFYGYT
>TRBV19|14|TRBJ1-4|-
ASSDASGTLWEKLF
>TRBV9|15|TRBJ2-1|medium-sized
ASSVSVGGNSYNEQF
>TRBV24-1|9|TRBJ2-7|-
ATSVNYEQY
>TRBV7-9|16|TRBJ2-4|-
ASSLAGGQKLAKNIQY
>TRBV19|14|TRBJ2-6|-
ASSIGEGAGANVLT
>TRBV4-1|11|TRBJ2-7|-
ASSPRQGLEQY
>TRBV6-2/TRBV6-3|11|TRBJ2-1|-
ASSYSRRNEQF
>TRBV28|15|TRBJ1-4|-
ASSPLNRRTGNEKLF
>TRBV5-1|12|TRBJ1-3|-
ASSFDFSGNTIY